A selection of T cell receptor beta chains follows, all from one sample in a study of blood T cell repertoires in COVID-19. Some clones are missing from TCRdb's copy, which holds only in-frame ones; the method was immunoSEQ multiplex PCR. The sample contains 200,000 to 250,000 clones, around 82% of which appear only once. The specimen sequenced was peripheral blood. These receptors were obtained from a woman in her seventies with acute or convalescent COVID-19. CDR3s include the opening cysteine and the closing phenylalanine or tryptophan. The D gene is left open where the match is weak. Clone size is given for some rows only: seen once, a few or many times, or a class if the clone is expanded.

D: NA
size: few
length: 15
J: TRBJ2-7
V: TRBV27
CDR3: CASSPVGLSSYEQYF
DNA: TGTGCCAGCAGCCCCGTGGGGCTGAGCTCCTACGAGCAGTACTTC

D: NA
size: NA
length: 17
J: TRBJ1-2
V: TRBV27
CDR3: CASTSGGLSGAIFGYTF
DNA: TGTGCCAGCACCTCGGGGGGTTTGTCGGGGGCCATTTTTGGCTACACCTTC

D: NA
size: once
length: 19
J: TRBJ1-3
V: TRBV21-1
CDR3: CASSTRGNRQGSSGNTIYF
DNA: TGTGCCAGCAGCACCCGTGGGAACCGACAGGGTAGCTCTGGAAACACCATATATTTT

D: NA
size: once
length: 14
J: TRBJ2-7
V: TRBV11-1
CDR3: CASSLLGRATQQYF
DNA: TGTGCCAGCAGCCTACTCGGCAGGGCTACACAGCAGTACTTC

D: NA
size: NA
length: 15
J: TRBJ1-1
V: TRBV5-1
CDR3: CASAYDKKGFTEAFF
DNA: TGCGCCAGCGCCTACGACAAGAAGGGGTTCACTGAAGCTTTCTTT

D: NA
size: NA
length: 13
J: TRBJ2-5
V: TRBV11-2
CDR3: CASSLGRQETQYF
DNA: TGTGCCAGCAGCTTAGGTCGGCAAGAGACCCAGTACTTC

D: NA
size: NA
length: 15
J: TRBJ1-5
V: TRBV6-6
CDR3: CASTLDSYSNQPQHF
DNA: TGTGCCAGCACCTTAGACAGCTATAGCAATCAGCCCCAGCATTTT

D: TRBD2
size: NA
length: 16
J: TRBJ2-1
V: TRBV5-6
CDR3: CASSLELAGGGNEQFF
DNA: TGTGCCAGCAGCCTCGAGCTAGCGGGGGGCGGAAATGAGCAGTTCTTC

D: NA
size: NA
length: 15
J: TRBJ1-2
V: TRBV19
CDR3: CASSRSSSFNYGYTF
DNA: TGTGCCAGTAGTAGAAGCTCGTCCTTCAACTATGGCTACACCTTC

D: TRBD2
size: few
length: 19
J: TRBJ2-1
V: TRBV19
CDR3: CASSPKAGLAGGRDNEQFF
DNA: TGTGCCAGTAGTCCAAAGGCGGGGCTAGCGGGAGGCCGGGACAATGAGCAGTTCTTC

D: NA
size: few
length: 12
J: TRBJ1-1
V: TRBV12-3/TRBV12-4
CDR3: CASSLGQNEAFF
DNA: TGTGCCAGCAGCCTCGGACAGAATGAAGCTTTCTTT

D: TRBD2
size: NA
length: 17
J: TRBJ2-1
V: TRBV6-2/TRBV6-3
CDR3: CASSYRTLTSGSNEQFF
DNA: TGTGCCAGCAGTTACAGGACATTGACTAGCGGGAGCAATGAGCAGTTCTTC